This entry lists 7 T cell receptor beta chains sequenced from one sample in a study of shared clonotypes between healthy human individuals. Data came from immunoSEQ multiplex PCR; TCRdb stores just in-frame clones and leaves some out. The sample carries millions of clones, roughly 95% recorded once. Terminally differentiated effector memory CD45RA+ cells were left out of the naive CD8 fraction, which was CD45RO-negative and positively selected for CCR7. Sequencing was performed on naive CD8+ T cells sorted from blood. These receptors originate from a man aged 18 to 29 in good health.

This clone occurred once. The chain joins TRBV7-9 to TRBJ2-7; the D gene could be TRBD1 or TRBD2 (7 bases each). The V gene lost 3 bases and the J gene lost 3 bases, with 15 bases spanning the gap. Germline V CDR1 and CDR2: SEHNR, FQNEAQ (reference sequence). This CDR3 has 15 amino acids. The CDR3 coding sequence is TGTGCCAGCAGCTTGCAGGGGGAGGGGATCTACGAGCAGTACTTC. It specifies CASSLQGEGIYEQYF.

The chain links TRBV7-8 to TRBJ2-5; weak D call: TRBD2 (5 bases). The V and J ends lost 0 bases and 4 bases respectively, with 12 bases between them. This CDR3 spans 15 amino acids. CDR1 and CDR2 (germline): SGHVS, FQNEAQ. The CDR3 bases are TGTGCCAGCAGCTTAGCGGGAGAGCCCCCAGAGACCCAGTACTTC. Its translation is CASSLAGEPPETQYF.

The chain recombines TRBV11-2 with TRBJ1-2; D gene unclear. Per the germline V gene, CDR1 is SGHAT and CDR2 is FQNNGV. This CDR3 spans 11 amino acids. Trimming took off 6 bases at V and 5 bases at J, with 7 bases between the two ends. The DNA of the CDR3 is TGTGCCAGCAGGGACGATTATGGCTACACCTTC. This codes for CASRDDYGYTF.

CDR3 amino acids: CASSVESRKLFF. The CDR3 DNA reads as TGTGCCAGCAGTGTGGAGTCCAGAAAACTGTTTTTT. This chain connects TRBV25-1 to TRBJ1-4; D gene uncertain. The length of the CDR3 is 12 residues. CDR1 is MGHDK and CDR2 is SYGVNS in the germline V gene. V was trimmed by 4 bases and J by 10 bases, leaving 10 bases between them.

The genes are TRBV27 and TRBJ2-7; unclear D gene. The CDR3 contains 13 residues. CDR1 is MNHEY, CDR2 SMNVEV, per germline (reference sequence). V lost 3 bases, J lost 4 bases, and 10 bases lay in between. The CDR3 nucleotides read TGTGCCAGCAGTTTCCGGACGGAGTACGAGCAGTACTTC. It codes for CASSFRTEYEQYF.

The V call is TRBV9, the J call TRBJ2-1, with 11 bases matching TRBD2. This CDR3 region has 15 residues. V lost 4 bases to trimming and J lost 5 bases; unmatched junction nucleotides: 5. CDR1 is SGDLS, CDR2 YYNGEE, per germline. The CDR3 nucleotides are TGTGCCAGCAGCCCCTTAGCGGGAGGGAACAATGAGCAGTTCTTC. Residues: CASSPLAGGNNEQFF.

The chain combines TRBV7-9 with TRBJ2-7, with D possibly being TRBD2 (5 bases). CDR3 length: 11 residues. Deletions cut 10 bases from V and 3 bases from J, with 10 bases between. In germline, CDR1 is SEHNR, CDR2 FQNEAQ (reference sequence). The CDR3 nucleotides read TGTGCCATCGGACTGAGCTACGAGCAGTACTTC. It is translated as CAIGLSYEQYF.